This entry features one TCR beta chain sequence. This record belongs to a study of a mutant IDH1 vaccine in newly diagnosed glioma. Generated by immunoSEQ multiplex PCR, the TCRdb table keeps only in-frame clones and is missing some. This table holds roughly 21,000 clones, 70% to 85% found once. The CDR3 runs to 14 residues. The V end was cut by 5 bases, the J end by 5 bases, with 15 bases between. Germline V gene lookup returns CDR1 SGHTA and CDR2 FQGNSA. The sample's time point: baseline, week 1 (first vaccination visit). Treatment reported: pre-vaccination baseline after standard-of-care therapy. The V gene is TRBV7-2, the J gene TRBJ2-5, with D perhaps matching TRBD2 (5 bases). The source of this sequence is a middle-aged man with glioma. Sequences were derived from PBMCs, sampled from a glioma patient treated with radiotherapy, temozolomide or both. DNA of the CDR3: TGTGCCAGCAGCCGCTCCCGAGGCGGGGAGACCCAGTACTTC. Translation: CASSRSRGGETQYF.